These 4 T cell receptor beta chains share one sample of origin, sequenced in a study of blood T cell repertoires in COVID-19. Here immunoSEQ multiplex PCR was the method, and the copy in TCRdb shows in-frame clones only, minus some. The data show about 150,000 clones, with about four fifths seen just once and about a tenth held by the top ten. Input material: peripheral blood. The receptors derive from a man between 65 and 85 years old with active or convalescent COVID-19.

This clone has a handful of counts. The chain is built from TRBV27 and TRBJ2-1; no reliable D call. With 8 bases removed from V and 10 bases from J, the gap between germline ends came to 15 bases. This CDR3 region has 12 residues. Germline loops: CDR1 MNHEY, CDR2 SMNVEV (reference sequence). The CDR3 DNA sequence: TGTGCCAGCCCCGTCCCTTTAACAGAGCAGTTCTTC. It translates to CASPVPLTEQFF.

A single count supports this clone. This chain joins TRBV5-1 and TRBJ2-7; D is ambiguous. The CDR3 runs to 14 residues. Germline V gene sequence: CDR1 SGHRS, CDR2 YFSETQ. V lost 4 bases, J lost 2 bases, and 13 bases lay in between. In DNA form, the CDR3 reads TGCGCCAGCAGCCCGCCGACTGCTACCTACGAGCAGTACTTC. It yields the protein CASSPPTATYEQYF.

This rearrangement joins TRBV2 to TRBJ2-7, with a tentative D call TRBD2 (6 bases). Trimming removed 6 bases from V and 7 bases from J, with 16 bases in between. The CDR3 spans 13 residues. Germline CDR1 reads SNHLY; CDR2 reads FYNNEI. DNA for the CDR3: TGTGCCAGCAGGTCTCGACTTGGGGGGGAGCAGTACTTC. Protein sequence: CASRSRLGGEQYF.

The table lists this clone with a count of one. This rearrangement joins TRBV7-9 to TRBJ2-7, with a possible D match to TRBD2 (5 bases). Germline-derived CDR1 and CDR2 are SEHNR and FQNEAQ (reference sequence). The ends were cut back, 5 bases at V and 3 bases at J, with 14 bases in the middle. This CDR3 is 14 amino acids long. The CDR3 coding sequence is TGTGCCAGCAGCCCACTGGCGGGTTTCTACGAGCAGTACTTC. This codes for CASSPLAGFYEQYF.